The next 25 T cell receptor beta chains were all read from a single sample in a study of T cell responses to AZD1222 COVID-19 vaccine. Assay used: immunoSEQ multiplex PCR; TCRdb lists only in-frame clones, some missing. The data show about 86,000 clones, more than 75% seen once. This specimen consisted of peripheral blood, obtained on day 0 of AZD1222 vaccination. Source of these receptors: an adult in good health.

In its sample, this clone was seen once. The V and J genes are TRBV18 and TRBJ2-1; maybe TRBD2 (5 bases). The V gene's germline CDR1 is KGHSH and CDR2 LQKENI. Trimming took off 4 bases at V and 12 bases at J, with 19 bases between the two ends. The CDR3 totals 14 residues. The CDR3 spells CASSLNPGIEGQFF. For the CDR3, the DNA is TGTGCCAGCTCACTCAACCCGGGGATTGAGGGGCAGTTCTTC.

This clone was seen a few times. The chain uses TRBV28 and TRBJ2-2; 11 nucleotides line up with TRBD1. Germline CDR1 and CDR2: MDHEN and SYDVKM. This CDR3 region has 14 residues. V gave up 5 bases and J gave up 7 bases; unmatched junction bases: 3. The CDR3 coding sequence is TGTGCCAGCAGTCGGACAGGGGGCTTCGGGGAGCTGTTTTTT. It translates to CASSRTGGFGELFF.

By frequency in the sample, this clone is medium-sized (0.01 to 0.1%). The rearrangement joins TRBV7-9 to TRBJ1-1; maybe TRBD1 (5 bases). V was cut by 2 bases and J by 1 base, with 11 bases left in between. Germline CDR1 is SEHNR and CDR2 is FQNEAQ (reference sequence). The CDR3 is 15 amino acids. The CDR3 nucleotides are TGTGCCAGCAGCTTAATGGGACCGCCGAACACTGAAGCTTTCTTT. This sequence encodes CASSLMGPPNTEAFF.

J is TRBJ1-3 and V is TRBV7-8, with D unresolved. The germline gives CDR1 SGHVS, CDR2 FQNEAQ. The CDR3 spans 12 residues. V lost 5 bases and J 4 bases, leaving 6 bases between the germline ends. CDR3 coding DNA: TGTGCCAGCAGCGAAGGAGGAAACACCATATATTTT. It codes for CASSEGGNTIYF.

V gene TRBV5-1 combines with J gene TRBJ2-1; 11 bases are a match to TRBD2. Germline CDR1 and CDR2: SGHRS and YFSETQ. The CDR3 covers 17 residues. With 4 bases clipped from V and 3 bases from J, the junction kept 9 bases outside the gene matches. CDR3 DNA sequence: TGCGCCAGCAGCACTCTTCCCGGGACTAGCGGCTACAATGAGCAGTTCTTC. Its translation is CASSTLPGTSGYNEQFF.

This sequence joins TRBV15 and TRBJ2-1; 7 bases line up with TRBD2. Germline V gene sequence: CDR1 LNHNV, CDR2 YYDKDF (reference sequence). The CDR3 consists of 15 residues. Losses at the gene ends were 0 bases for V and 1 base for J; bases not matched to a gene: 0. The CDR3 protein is CATSREGGSYNEQFF. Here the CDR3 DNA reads TGTGCCACCAGCAGAGAGGGGGGGTCCTACAATGAGCAGTTCTTC.

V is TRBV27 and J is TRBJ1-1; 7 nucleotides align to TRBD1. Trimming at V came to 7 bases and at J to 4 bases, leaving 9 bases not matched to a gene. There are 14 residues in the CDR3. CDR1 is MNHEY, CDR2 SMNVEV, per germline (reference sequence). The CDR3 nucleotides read TGTGCCAGCACCATGCAGACAGGGTCCACTGAAGCTTTCTTT. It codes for CASTMQTGSTEAFF.

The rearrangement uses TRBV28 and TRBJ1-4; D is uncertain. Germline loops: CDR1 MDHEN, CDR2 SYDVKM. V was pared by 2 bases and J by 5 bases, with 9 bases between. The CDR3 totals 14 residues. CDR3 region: CASSLTASNEKLFF. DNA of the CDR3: TGTGCCAGCAGTTTAACGGCCTCAAATGAAAAACTGTTTTTT.

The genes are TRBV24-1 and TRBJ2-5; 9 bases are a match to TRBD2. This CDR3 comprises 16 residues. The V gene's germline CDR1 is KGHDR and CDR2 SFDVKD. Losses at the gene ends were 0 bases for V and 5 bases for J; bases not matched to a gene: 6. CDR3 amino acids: CATSDLMAGGPETQYF. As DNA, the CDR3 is TGTGCCACCAGTGATTTGATGGCGGGAGGGCCCGAGACCCAGTACTTC.

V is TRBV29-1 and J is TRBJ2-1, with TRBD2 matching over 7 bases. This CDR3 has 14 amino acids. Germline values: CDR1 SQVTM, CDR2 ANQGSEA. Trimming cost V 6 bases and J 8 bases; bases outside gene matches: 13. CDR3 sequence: CSVMGGKGSDEQFF. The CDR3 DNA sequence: TGCAGCGTAATGGGGGGGAAAGGAAGCGATGAGCAGTTCTTC.

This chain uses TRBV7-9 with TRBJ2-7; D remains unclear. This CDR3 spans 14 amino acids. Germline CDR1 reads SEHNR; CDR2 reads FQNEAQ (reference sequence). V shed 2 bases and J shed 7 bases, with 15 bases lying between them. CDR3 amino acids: CASSLMGKIGEQYF. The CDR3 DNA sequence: TGTGCCAGCAGCTTAATGGGAAAAATCGGTGAGCAGTACTTC.

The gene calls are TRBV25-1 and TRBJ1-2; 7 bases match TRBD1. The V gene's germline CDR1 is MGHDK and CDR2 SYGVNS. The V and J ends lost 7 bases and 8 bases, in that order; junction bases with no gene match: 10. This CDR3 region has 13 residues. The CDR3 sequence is CASTRGQGEGYTF. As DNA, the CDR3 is TGTGCCAGCACGAGGGGGCAGGGAGAAGGCTACACCTTC.

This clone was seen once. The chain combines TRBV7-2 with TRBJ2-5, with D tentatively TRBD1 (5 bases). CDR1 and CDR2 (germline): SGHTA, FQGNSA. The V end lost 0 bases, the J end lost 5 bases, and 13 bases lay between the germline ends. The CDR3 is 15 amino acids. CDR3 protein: CASSLAGHLGETQYF. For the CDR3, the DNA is TGTGCCAGCAGCTTAGCGGGGCACCTTGGGGAGACCCAGTACTTC.

This CDR3 is CAWSTRSGANVLTF. The CDR3 DNA follows: TGTGCCTGGAGTACTCGCTCTGGGGCCAACGTCCTGACTTTC. This rearrangement joins TRBV30 to TRBJ2-6, with D unresolved. The germline V gene encodes CDR1 GTSNPN and CDR2 SVGIG (reference sequence). V dropped 2 bases and J dropped 0 bases, with 5 bases sitting between them. This CDR3 comprises 14 residues. Using reference TRBV30 and TRBJ2-6 for the parts outside the CDR3, the full variable domain is SQTIHQWPATLVQPVGSPLSLECTVEGTSNPNLYWYRQAAGRGLQLLFYSVGIGQISSEVPQNLSASRPQDRQFILSSKKLLLSDSGFYLCAWSTRSGANVLTFGAGSRLTVL.

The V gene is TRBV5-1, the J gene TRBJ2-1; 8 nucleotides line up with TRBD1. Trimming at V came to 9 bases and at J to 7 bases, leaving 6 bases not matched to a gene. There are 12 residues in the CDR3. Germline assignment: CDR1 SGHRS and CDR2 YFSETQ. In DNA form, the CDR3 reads TGCGCCACAGGGGGCGCGGGGAATGAGCAGTTCTTC. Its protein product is CATGGAGNEQFF.

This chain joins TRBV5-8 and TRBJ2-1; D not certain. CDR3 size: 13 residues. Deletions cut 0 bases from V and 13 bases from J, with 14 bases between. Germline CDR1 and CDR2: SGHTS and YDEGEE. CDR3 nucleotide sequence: TGTGCCAGCAGCTTGGGACTTACAGTGAGACAGTTCTTC. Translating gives CASSLGLTVRQFF. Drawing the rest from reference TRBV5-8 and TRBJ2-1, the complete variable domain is EAGVTQSPTHLIKTRGQQATLRCSPISGHTSVYWYQQALGLGLQFLLWYDEGEERNRGNFPPRFSGRQFPNYSSELNVNALELEDSALYLCASSLGLTVRQFFGPGTRLTVL.

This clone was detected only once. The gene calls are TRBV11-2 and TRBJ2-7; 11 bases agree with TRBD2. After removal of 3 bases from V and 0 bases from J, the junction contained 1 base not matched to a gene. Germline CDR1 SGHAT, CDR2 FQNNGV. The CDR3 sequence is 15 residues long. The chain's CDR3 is CASSFGLAGSYEQYF. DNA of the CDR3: TGTGCCAGCAGCTTTGGACTAGCGGGCTCCTACGAGCAGTACTTC.

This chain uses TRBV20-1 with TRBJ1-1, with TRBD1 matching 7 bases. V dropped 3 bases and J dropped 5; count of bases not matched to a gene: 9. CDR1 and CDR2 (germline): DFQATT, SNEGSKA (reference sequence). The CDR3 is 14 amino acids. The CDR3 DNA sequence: TGCAGTGCTAGTGGGGGCAGGGGGGGAACTGAAGCTTTCTTT. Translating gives CSASGGRGGTEAFF.

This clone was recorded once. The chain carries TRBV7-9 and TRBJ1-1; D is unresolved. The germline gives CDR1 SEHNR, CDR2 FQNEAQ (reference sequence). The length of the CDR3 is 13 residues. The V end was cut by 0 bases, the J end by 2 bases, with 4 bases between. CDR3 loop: CASSLAGNTEAFF. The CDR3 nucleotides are TGTGCCAGCAGCTTAGCAGGCAACACTGAAGCTTTCTTT.

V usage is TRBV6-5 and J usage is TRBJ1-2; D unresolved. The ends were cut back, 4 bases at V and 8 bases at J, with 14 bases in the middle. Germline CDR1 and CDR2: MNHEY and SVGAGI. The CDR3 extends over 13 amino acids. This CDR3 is CASSFARVKGYTF. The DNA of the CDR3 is TGTGCCAGCAGTTTCGCTCGGGTAAAGGGCTACACCTTC.

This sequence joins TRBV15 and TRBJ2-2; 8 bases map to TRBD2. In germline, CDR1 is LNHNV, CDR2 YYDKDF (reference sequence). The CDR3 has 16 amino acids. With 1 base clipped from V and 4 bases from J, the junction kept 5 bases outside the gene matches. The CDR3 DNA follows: TGTGCCACCAGCAGAGTAGCGGGAATTGGCACCGGGGAGCTGTTTTTT. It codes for CATSRVAGIGTGELFF.

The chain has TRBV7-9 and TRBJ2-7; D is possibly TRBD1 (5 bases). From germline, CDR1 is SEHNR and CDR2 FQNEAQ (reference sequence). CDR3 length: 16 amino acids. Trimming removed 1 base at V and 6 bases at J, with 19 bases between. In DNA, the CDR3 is TGTGCCAGCAGCTTAGGAATTTCTGATGGTAGGGGCGAGCAGTACTTC. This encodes CASSLGISDGRGEQYF.

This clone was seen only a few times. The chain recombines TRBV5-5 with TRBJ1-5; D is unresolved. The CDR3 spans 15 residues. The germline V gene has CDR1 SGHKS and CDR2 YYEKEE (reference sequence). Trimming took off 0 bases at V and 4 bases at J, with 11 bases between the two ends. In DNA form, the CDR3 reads TGTGCCAGCAGCTTGGCTGGCAGGTCGAATCAGCCCCAGCATTTT. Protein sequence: CASSLAGRSNQPQHF. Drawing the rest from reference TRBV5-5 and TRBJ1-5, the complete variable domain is DAGVTQSPTHLIKTRGQQVTLRCSPISGHKSVSWYQQVLGQGPQFIFQYYEKEERGRGNFPDRFSARQFPNYSSELNVNALLLGDSALYLCASSLAGRSNQPQHFGDGTRLSIL.

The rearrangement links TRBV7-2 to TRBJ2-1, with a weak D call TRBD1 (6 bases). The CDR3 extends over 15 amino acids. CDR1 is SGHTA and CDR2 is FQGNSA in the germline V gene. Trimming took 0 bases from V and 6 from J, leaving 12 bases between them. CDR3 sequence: CASSLAQGWGNEQFF. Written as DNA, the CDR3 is TGTGCCAGCAGCTTAGCACAGGGTTGGGGCAATGAGCAGTTCTTC. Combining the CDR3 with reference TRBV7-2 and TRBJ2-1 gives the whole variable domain GAGVSQSPSNKVTEKGKDVELRCDPISGHTALYWYRQSLGQGLEFLIYFQGNSAPDKSGLPSDRFSAERTGGSVSTLTIQRTQQEDSAVYLCASSLAQGWGNEQFFGPGTRLTVL.

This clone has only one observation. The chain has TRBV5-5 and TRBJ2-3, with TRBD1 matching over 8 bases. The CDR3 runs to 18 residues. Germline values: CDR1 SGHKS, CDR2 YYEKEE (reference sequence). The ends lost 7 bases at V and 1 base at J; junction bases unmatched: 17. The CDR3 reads CASDGTGTGPSRTDTQYF. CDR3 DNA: TGTGCCAGCGACGGTACCGGGACAGGACCAAGTCGCACAGATACGCAGTATTTT.